This record concerns one TCR beta chain sequence. Its recognized antigen is unknown. The record has no base qualities; no much larger clone is one base away. The sample comes from a study of T cells in localized non-small cell lung cancer (dated by TCRdb to 2018 to 2021). For the wider study: T cell repertoires of 236 early-stage NSCLC patients were analyzed, with tumors being compared against uninvolved tumor-adjacent lungs. All 230 or so NSCLC patients in the cohort were treatment-naive and had localized lung tumors that were resected. NSCLC patients had a mean age of roughly 69 years, and 129 were male and 85 to 110 female. Points the paper makes about the study in general: Because the study design was exploratory, TCR variables were selected using unadjusted p-values without false-discovery rate correction. A median of around 62 of the top 100 tumor clones turned up in the paired uninvolved adjacent lung, and 25 to 30 of those clones also ranked among the top 100 of that same adjacent lung. Longer overall survival was associated with higher T cell density in blood, whereas shorter survival was associated with higher clonality in adjacent lung. Uninvolved tumor-adjacent lung showed the highest T cell clonality, higher than tumor, which suggests more focused antigenic responses in the adjacent lung. Because multi-region sequencing of the tumors was not done, intratumor heterogeneity could not be ruled out.

TCR beta CDR3 regions were sequenced from DNA using the immunoSEQ Assay. As for the original processing: To compute T cell density, TCR beta template counts were normalized to usable DNA, which was estimated by amplifying housekeeping genes. Richness was estimated with the preseqR package, extrapolating to 400,000 templates for PBMC samples and 120,000 templates for tissue samples. Clonality was calculated as one minus Pielou's evenness. Tissue-enriched TCRs were identified through differential abundance testing performed on productive amino-acid clonotypes, with a minimum total count of 5 and an alpha of 0.1. The Jaccard Index and the Morisita Overlap Index were used to quantify repertoire overlap between compartments. GLIPH clustered TCR beta CDR3s with public tetramer-defined viral CDR3s; viral motifs required at least three viral sequences plus V-gene enrichment. Drawn from immuneACCESS, this table holds only the in-frame rearrangements with V and J called that TCRdb kept. Clones are partly lost; checked studies trace under half to an unresolved V gene and leave the rest unexplained. V and J calls and clone size are copied from that table; D and trimming were computed from the DNA. Across this sample there are tens of thousands of clones, with just over 85% seen only once. Of the sample, 15% to 20% falls within the top ten clones.

At diagnosis, tumor, uninvolved tumor-adjacent lung and peripheral blood were collected and then preserved as a mix of FFPE and fresh-frozen material. Blood samples were analyzed as peripheral blood mononuclear cells for TCR repertoire profiling. At the junction V is shortened by 4 bases and J by 6 bases; bases outside the gene matches: 3. Taken from the germline V gene, the CDR1 and CDR2 loops are KGHSH and LQKENI. Reading from cysteine to phenylalanine, the CDR3 counts 14 amino acids. The read is trimmed to its CDR3 DNA, 42 bases read in frame from base 1. Here the chain combines TRBV18 and TRBJ1-5; the central 10 bases match TRBD1. The clonotype comes from a male donor aged 60 or over with stage III squamous cell lung carcinoma. The input for sequencing was peripheral blood, taken before any cancer treatment. The CDR3 region reads CASSLGQGGQPQHF. The DNA sequence is given as TGTGCCAGCTCACTCGGACAGGGGGGTCAGCCCCAGCATTTT.